This record concerns one T cell receptor (beta chain) sequence. What it recognizes is unknown. Other DNA sequences from this sample encode an identical CDR3 as well. The CDR3 has 13 residues. With V trimmed by 5 bases and J by 5 bases, 4 bases remained unmatched. The germline V gene has CDR1 SGHTA and CDR2 FQGNSA. Recording of this donor's CMV serostatus was not done. This sample stems from a study of cytomegalovirus exposure and HLA in healthy donors. General observations from the study: A prior analysis recorded that most TCR beta V segments were productive about 87% or about 30% of the time.

The PCR made use of 60 Vbeta and 13 Jbeta primers. TCRdb's table, derived via immunoSEQ multiplex PCR, lists solely in-frame clones and lacks some. The profile covers around 130,000 clones, with more than 70% appearing a single time and 0.85% to 1.3% taken by the ten largest. The chain carries TRBV7-2 and TRBJ1-2; 8 nucleotides line up with TRBD1. Sample: PBMCs. This receptor was taken from a human donor in good health. The CDR3 spells CASSQDREYGYTF. CDR3 DNA: TGTGCCAGCAGCCAGGACAGGGAGTATGGCTACACCTTC.